The 2 T cell receptor beta chains reported below all come from one sample, sequenced in a study of blood T cell repertoires in COVID-19. The protocol was immunoSEQ multiplex PCR, while the TCRdb copy is restricted to in-frame clones and leaves out a portion. The sample shows about 210,000 clones, around 83% of them seen only once. Sequenced: peripheral blood. The receptors were gathered from a man aged 45-65 years with active or convalescent COVID-19.

The chain links TRBV5-1 to TRBJ2-3; 9 bases are a match to TRBD1. This CDR3 has 15 residues. Germline V CDR1 and CDR2: SGHRS, YFSETQ. Unmatched junction bases numbered 4, after V lost 0 bases and J lost 5 bases. CDR3 in DNA: TGCGCCAGCAGCTTGGACAGGGGGCTGGGAGATACGCAGTATTTT. Protein product: CASSLDRGLGDTQYF.

This chain links TRBV18 with TRBJ1-4, with D unresolved. The CDR3 loop spans 15 amino acids. CDR1 is KGHSH, CDR2 LQKENI, per germline. V was clipped by 5 bases and J by 8 bases, with 18 bases between them. CDR3 region: CASSIRPRGEEKLFF. CDR3 DNA sequence: TGTGCCAGCTCAATTCGGCCCCGCGGGGAAGAAAAACTGTTTTTT.